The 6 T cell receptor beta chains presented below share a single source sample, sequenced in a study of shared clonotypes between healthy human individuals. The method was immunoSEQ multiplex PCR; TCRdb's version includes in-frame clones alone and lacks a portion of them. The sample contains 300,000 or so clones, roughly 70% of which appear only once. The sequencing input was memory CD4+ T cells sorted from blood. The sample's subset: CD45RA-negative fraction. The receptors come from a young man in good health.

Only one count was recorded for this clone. DNA for the CDR3: TGCGCCAGCAGCCAAGATTCCCGAGCGGGAGATCGGGTAGGTGAGCAGTTCTTC. As protein: CASSQDSRAGDRVGEQFF. V and J are TRBV4-3 and TRBJ2-1, with TRBD2 identical over 8 bases. Losses at the gene ends were 0 bases for V and 9 bases for J; bases not matched to a gene: 16. This CDR3 has 18 amino acids. Germline assignment: CDR1 LGHNA and CDR2 YSLEER.

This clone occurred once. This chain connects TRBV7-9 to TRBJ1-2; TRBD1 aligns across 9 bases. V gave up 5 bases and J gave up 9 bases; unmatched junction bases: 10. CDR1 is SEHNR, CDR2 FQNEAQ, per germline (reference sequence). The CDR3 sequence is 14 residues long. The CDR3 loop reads CASSPRTGVGRYTF. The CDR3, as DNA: TGTGCCAGCAGCCCACGGACAGGGGTTGGGCGCTACACCTTC. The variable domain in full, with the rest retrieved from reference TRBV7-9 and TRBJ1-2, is DTGVSQNPRHKITKRGQNVTFRCDPISEHNRLYWYRQTLGQGPEFLTYFQNEAQLEKSRLLSDRFSAERPKGSFSTLEIQRTEQGDSAMYLCASSPRTGVGRYTFGSGTRLTVV.

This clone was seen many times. Here the CDR3 reads CASRDYRSTTGELFF. The CDR3 DNA reads TGTGCCAGCAGGGACTACAGATCGACCACCGGGGAGCTGTTTTTT. The chain combines TRBV9 with TRBJ2-2, with a possible D match to TRBD2 (6 bases). This CDR3 has 15 residues. Germline V CDR1 and CDR2: SGDLS, YYNGEE. With 5 bases removed from V and 4 bases from J, the gap between germline ends came to 15 bases. The complete variable domain, with remaining parts taken from reference TRBV9 and TRBJ2-2, reads DSGVTQTPKHLITATGQRVTLRCSPRSGDLSVYWYQQSLDQGLQFLIQYYNGEERAKGNILERFSAQQFPDLHSELNLSSLELGDSALYFCASRDYRSTTGELFFGEGSRLTVL.

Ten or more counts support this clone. The CDR3 here is CASGTRQGETQYF. CDR3 coding DNA: TGTGCCAGCGGGACTAGGCAAGGAGAGACCCAGTACTTC. V and J are TRBV7-6 and TRBJ2-5, with TRBD2 matching 8 bases. Germline CDR1 SGHVS, CDR2 FNYEAQ. The CDR3 sequence is 13 residues long. The J segment lost 4 bases and the V segment lost 8 bases, leaving 6 bases of the junction unmatched.

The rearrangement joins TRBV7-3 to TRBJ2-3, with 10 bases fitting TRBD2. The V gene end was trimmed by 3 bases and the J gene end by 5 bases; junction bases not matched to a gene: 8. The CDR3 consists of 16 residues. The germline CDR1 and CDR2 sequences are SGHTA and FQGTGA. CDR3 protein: CASSFQAGGRGDTQYF. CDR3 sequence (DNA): TGTGCCAGCAGCTTTCAAGCGGGAGGGCGGGGAGATACGCAGTATTTT.

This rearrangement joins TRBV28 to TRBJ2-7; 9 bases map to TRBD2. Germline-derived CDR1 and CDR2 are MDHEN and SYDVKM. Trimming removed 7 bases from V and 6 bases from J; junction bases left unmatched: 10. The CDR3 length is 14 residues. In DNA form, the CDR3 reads TGTGCCAGCACTTGGGGACTAGCTGTTGGCGAGCAGTACTTC. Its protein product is CASTWGLAVGEQYF.